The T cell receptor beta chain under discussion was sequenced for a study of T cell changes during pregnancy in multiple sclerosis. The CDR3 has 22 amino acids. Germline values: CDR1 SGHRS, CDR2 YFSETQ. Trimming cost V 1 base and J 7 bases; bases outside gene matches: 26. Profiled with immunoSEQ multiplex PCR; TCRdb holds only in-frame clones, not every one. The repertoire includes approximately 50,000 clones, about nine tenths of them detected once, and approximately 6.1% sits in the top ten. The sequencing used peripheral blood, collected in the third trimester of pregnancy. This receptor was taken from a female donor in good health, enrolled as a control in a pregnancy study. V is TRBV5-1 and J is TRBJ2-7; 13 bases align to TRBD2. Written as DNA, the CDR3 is TGCGCCAGCAGCTTGAACTCCCTGGGACTAGCGGGATCCAGCCAGCGGGTACGGGAGCAGTACTTC. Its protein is CASSLNSLGLAGSSQRVREQYF.